Reported below is one T cell receptor beta chain. Its antigen remains unknown. This sample is drawn from a study of graft-versus-host responses after intestinal transplantation. Study overall: Recipients had multivisceral, liver-intestinal, or isolated intestinal transplants.

General study results and limits: Some GvH clones were seen earlier in gut or blood, suggesting intestinal origin.

This table comes from immunoSEQ multiplex PCR, and its TCRdb copy is limited to in-frame clones, with some not included. Of about 93,000 clones listed, about 93% are singletons. The TCR was taken from a human donor who received an intestinal transplant. This material consisted of unstimulated CD8+ T cells sorted from spleen or lymph node cells, taken before intestinal transplant.

DNA of the CDR3: TGTGCCAGTAGTATAGACTCCGGGGGGTACACAGATACGCAGTATTTT. Residues: CASSIDSGGYTDTQYF. The chain uses TRBV19 and TRBJ2-3, with TRBD2 identical over 7 bases. Germline assignment: CDR1 LNHDA and CDR2 SQIVND (reference sequence). V lost 0 bases to trimming and J lost 2 bases; unmatched junction nucleotides: 5. CDR3 length equals 16 residues.